The entry below gives a single T cell receptor beta chain sequence along with its context. Its specificity is unknown. The sample is drawn from a study of CD8 T cells in ankylosing spondylitis. The study, taken as a whole, reports: Disease-associated clones were reportedly significantly overrepresented in matched ankylosing spondylitis synovial fluid.

V was pared by 6 bases and J by 0 bases, with 2 bases of the junction left unmatched. The CDR3 sequence is 12 residues long. The germline CDR1 and CDR2 sequences are SQVTM and ANQGSEA. Quantitative molecular-barcoded 5'-RACE generated the TCR beta libraries. MiXCR was run by TCRdb on the 5' RACE reads, yielding one entry per CDR3 protein. The sample carries about 360,000 distinct CDR3 sequences, more than 20% recorded once. The V gene is TRBV29-1, the J gene TRBJ2-7, with 7 bases lining up with TRBD1. Sequencing was performed on blood, either unsorted or a sorted T cell fraction (not recorded which). This clonotype originated in a male donor with ankylosing spondylitis or in good health (not recorded which). In DNA, the CDR3 is TGCAGCGTACAGGGGAGCTCCTACGAGCAGTACTTC. It encodes CSVQGSSYEQYF.